Given below is one TCR beta chain in context. What it binds is not known. The data were taken from a study of lymphopenia after photon versus proton radiotherapy. Assay: immunoSEQ multiplex PCR; the TCRdb copy retains only in-frame clones and omits some. This table holds under 20,000 clones, about 92% found once. Notes on the study in general: Post-nadir TCR diversity decline inversely tracked overall survival among those who died. Post-nadir diversity loss with photons came from oligoclonal expansion, particularly CD8+ Temra cells.

CDR1 is SGHDT and CDR2 is YYEEEE in the germline V gene. The V gene lost 2 bases and the J gene lost 0 bases, with 12 bases spanning the gap. CDR3 length: 15 amino acids. This TCR was sampled from a woman in her thirties or forties with cholangiocarcinoma. The source was peripheral blood, collected from a patient treated with photon-based radiotherapy. V is TRBV5-6 and J is TRBJ2-7, with D perhaps given as TRBD1 or TRBD2 (5 bases each). The CDR3 protein is CASSFVRGTSYEQYF. In DNA, the CDR3 is TGTGCCAGCAGCTTCGTGAGGGGCACCTCCTACGAGCAGTACTTC. Looking up the rest from reference TRBV5-6 and TRBJ2-7 gives the full variable domain: DAGVTQSPTHLIKTRGQQVTLRCSPKSGHDTVSWYQQALGQGPQFIFQYYEEEERQRGNFPDRFSGHQFPNYSSELNVNALLLGDSALYLCASSFVRGTSYEQYFGPGTRLTVT.